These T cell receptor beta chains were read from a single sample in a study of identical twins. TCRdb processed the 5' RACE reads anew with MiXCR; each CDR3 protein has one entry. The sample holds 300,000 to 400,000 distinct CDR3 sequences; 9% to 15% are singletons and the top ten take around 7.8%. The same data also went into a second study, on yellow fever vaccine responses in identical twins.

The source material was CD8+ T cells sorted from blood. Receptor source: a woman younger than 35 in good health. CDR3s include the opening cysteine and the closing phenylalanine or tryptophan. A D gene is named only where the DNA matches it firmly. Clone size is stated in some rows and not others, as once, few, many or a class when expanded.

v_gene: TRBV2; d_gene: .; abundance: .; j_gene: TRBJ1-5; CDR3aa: CATKEGMAEPQHF; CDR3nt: TGTGCCACCAAGGAGGGGATGGCGGAGCCCCAGCATTTT
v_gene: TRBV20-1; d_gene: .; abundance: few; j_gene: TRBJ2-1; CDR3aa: CSARDSLWVSAHGSYNEQFF; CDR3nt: TGCAGTGCTAGAGATTCCCTCTGGGTGTCGGCTCACGGCTCCTACAATGAGCAGTTCTTC
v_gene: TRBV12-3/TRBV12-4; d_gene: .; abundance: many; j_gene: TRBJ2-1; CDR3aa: CASSTDRSYNEQFF; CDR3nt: TGTGCCAGCAGTACCGACAGATCCTACAATGAGCAGTTCTTC
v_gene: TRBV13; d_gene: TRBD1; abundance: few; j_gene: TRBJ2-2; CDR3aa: CASSLGGDRENTGELFF; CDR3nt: TGTGCCAGCAGCTTAGGCGGGGACAGGGAAAACACCGGGGAGCTGTTTTTT
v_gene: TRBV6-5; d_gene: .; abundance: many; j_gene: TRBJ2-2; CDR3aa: CASSSLSITYSTGELFF; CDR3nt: TGTGCCAGCAGTTCCTTATCTATAACGTACTCAACCGGGGAGCTGTTTTTT
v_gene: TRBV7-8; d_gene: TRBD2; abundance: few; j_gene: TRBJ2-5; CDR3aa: CASSLGAGGQTQYF; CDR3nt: TGTGCCAGCAGCTTGGGAGCGGGAGGACAGACCCAGTACTTC
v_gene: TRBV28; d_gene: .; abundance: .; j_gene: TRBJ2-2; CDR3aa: CASSHGGTDTGELFF; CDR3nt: TGTGCCAGCAGTCATGGCGGGACCGACACCGGGGAGCTGTTTTTT
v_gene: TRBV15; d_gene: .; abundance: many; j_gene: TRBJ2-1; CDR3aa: CATSRNGVNEQFF; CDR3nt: TGTGCCACCAGCAGAAACGGGGTCAATGAGCAGTTCTTC
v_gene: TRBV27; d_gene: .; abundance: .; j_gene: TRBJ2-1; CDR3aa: CASTDLQGLNEQFF; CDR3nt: TGTGCCAGCACCGACCTCCAGGGATTAAATGAGCAGTTCTTC
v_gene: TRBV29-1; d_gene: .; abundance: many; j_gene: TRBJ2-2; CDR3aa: CSVVDGRGINTGELFF; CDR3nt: TGCAGCGTTGTGGACGGGAGAGGAATCAACACCGGGGAGCTGTTTTTT
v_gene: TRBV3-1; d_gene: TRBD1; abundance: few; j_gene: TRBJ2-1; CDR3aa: CASSQVSMGQGYYNEQFF; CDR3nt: TGTGCCAGCAGCCAAGTTTCGATGGGACAGGGGTACTACAATGAGCAGTTCTTC
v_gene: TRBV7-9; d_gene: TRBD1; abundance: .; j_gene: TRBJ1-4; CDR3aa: CASSSGTVNEKLFF; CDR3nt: TGTGCCAGCAGCTCCGGGACAGTTAATGAAAAACTGTTTTTT
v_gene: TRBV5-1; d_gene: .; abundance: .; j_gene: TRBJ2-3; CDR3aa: CASSLETPTDTQYF; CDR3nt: TGCGCCAGCAGCTTGGAGACCCCCACAGATACGCAGTATTTT
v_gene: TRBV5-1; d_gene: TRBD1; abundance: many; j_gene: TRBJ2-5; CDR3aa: CASSLSWAGGETQYF; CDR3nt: TGCGCCAGCAGCTTGAGTTGGGCAGGGGGAGAGACCCAGTACTTC
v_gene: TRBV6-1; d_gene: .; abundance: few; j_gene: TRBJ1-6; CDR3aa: CASRKSYNSPLHF; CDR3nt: TGTGCCAGCAGGAAGAGTTATAATTCACCCCTCCACTTT
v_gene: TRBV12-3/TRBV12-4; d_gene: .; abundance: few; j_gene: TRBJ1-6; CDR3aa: CASSLGATGNYNSPLHF; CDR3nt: TGTGCCAGCAGTTTAGGAGCCACAGGGAACTATAATTCACCCCTCCACTTT
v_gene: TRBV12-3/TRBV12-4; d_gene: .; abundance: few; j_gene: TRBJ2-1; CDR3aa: CASNIAATYNEQFF; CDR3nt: TGTGCCAGCAATATAGCGGCAACCTACAATGAGCAGTTCTTC
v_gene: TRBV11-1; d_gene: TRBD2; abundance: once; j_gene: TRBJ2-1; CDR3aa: CASSVMTSGEGNEQFF; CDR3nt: TGTGCCAGCAGCGTCATGACTAGCGGTGAAGGGAATGAGCAGTTCTTC
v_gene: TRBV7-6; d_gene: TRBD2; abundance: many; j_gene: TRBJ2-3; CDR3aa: CASSLSASGSTDTQYF; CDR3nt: TGTGCCAGCAGCTTAAGCGCTAGCGGGAGCACAGATACGCAGTATTTT
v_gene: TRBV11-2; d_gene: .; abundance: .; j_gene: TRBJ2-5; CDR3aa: CASSFVELTFQETQYF; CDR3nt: TGTGCCAGCAGCTTTGTGGAGCTTACCTTCCAAGAGACCCAGTACTTC
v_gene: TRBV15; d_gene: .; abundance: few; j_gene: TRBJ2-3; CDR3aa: CATSRLGGPDTQYF; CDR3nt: TGTGCCACCAGCAGATTGGGGGGGCCAGATACGCAGTATTTT
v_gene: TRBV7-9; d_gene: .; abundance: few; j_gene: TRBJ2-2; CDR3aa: CASSPTRTGELFF; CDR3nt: TGTGCCAGCAGCCCAACGCGGACCGGGGAGCTGTTTTTT
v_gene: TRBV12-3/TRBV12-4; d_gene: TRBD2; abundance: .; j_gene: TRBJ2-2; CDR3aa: CASSLEGRVTGELFF; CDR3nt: TGTGCCAGCAGTTTAGAAGGGAGGGTCACCGGGGAGCTGTTTTTT
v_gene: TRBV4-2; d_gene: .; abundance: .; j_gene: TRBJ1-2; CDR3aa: CASSQEMMIHDGYTF; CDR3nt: TGTGCCAGCAGCCAAGAAATGATGATTCATGATGGCTACACCTTC
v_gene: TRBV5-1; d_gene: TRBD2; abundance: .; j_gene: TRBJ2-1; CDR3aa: CASSLTSGRANEQFF; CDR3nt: TGCGCCAGCAGCTTAACTAGCGGGAGAGCGAATGAGCAGTTCTTC
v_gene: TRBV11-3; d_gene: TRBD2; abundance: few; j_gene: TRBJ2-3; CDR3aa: CASSLGVGRDTQYF; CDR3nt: TGTGCCAGCAGTTTGGGGGTCGGGAGGGATACGCAGTATTTT
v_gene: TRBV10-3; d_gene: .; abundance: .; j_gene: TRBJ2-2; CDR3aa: CAIISPLRQNANTGELFF; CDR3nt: TGTGCCATCATATCCCCACTGAGACAGAACGCGAACACCGGGGAGCTGTTTTTT
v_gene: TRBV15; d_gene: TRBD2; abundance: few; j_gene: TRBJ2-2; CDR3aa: CATSTRGGRVNTGELFF; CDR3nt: TGTGCCACCAGCACTCGGGGGGGCAGGGTGAACACCGGGGAGCTGTTTTTT
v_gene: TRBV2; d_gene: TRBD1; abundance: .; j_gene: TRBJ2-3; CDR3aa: CASSEGGGTGMTDTQYF; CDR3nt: TGTGCCAGCAGTGAGGGGGGAGGGACAGGGATGACAGATACGCAGTATTTT